This T cell receptor beta chain was recovered during a study of blood T cell repertoires in COVID-19 (dated by TCRdb to the early 2020s). A note on the overall study: Samples from collaborators originated in the United States, Italy and Spain and spanned both the acute and convalescent phases of COVID-19. The material from the prospective study consisted of cDNA or gDNA derived from T cells, B-cell-depleted T cells, or PBMCs. Subjects who had been exposed to COVID-19, were actively infected with it, or had recovered from it provided the deeply sampled blood TCRbeta repertoires that made up the dataset. A freely available public database, intended as a resource for researchers studying the immune response to SARS-CoV-2, is where the repertoires were released. The samples were drawn from two sources: the first 160 participants of the ongoing ImmuneRACE study, and 950 to 1,500 subjects contributed by 6 global collaborators. A de-identified subject ID, COVID-19 status, age in years and sex were almost always included in the sample metadata. HLA class I and class II types, where available, came from metadata supplied by the sample provider rather than from assay-based typing. Points the paper makes about the study in general: Clinical and demographic metadata were provided uncurated, with the amount varying by source and participant.

TCRbeta CDR3 regions were amplified from genomic DNA using the immunoSEQ Assay, a bias-controlled multiplex PCR. Processing in the source paper ran as follows. Nucleated cell counts per sample were estimated from amplification of reference gene primers within the assay. To quantify the absolute abundance of each unique TCRbeta CDR3 rearrangement, sequence reads were collapsed and filtered. For each sample, productive Simpson clonality was calculated as the square root of Simpson's diversity index over productive rearrangements. Entries here come from immuneACCESS through TCRdb and include only in-frame sequences with V and J called. Some clones fail to appear in such tables; in the studies checked, an unresolved V gene covers under half of the shortfall, and the cause of the remainder is unknown. That table is the source of V, J and clone size, and D and trimming were worked out from the DNA. Across this sample there are some 290,000 clones, with roughly 90% seen only once. Clones ranked in the top ten supply roughly 10% of the sample.

From the cysteine through the phenylalanine, the CDR3 covers 15 amino acids. Only CDR3 DNA remains: 45 bases, in frame from the first base. The germline V gene supplies CDR1 SNHLY and CDR2 FYNNEI. From V the trimming removes 5 bases and from J it removes 2 bases, while the gene matches leave 4 bases of the junction unaccounted for. A remark on this clone: Its antigen remains unidentified. No clone much larger than this one lies a single base away; base qualities are absent.

Participants in the prospective study were aged roughly 18 to 89 years, lived in under 30 United States geographic areas, and enrolled through a virtual design. In the prospective study, participants were assigned to cohorts based on the clinical history participants reported in a screening survey and a study questionnaire. For ImmuneRACE Cohort 3, a participant was defined as recovered based on two consecutive negative NP/OP PCR tests, clearance by a healthcare professional, or resolution of symptoms. Mobile phlebotomists in the prospective study collected whole blood, serum and a nasopharyngeal or oropharyngeal swab from every participant. Over a roughly 2-month period, participants in the prospective study had the option of providing additional blood draws and questionnaires. Blood samples from the prospective study were shipped frozen or at room temperature prior to DNA extraction.

Sequenced: PBMCs or T cells enriched from blood (not recorded which). Recombination joined TRBV2 with TRBJ2-7; TRBD2 agrees with 12 junctional bases. This sequence was found in a woman aged 25-40 years who had recovered from COVID-19. The CDR3 region reads CASSQPSGRAYEQYF. The bases read TGTGCCAGCAGTCAACCTAGCGGGAGGGCCTACGAGCAGTACTTC.